Given below is one T cell receptor beta chain in context. MiXCR, applied by TCRdb to the RT-PCR reads, yields one record per CDR3 protein. The profile shows about 680,000 distinct CDR3 sequences, over 12% of them singletons. This CDR3 contains 17 residues. With 5 bases clipped from V and 0 bases from J, the junction kept 5 bases outside the gene matches. Looked up from germline, CDR1 is SGHTA and CDR2 is FQGNSA. The clonotype comes from a female donor in good health, serving as a healthy control. The chain uses TRBV7-2 and TRBJ1-5, with 12 bases matching TRBD1. Sequencing was done on a sample of memory CD4+ T cells from blood. The CDR3 reads CASSPPGQGASNQPQHF. The DNA of the CDR3 is TGTGCCAGCAGCCCCCCGGGACAGGGGGCTAGCAATCAGCCCCAGCATTTT.